This T cell receptor (beta chain) was recovered during a study of blood T cells in healthy people across ages. On this clonotype: The junction departs from germline at one end; a sequencing error may be responsible.

Sample-barcoded 5' priming and a J-beta primer mix drove a second PCR of about 7 to 11 cycles. MiXCR, applied by TCRdb to the 5' RACE reads, yields one record per CDR3 protein. The profile shows 550,000 to 700,000 distinct CDR3 sequences, approximately 27% of them singletons. CDR3 length: 12 residues. Germline V gene lookup returns CDR1 SGHDT and CDR2 YYEEEE. The sequencing input was blood. The chain is built from TRBV5-6 and TRBJ1-2, with D possibly being TRBD1 (6 bases). This clonotype was sampled from a woman aged 70 to 79 in good health. CDR3 sequence: CASSTGQYGHTF. In nucleotides, the CDR3 is TGTGCCAGCAGCACCGGACAGTATGGCCACACCTTC.